Listed below are T cell receptor beta chains from one sample, sequenced in a study of regulatory T cells in long-lasting Graves disease. TCRdb itself ran the multiplex PCR reads through MiXCR, one entry per CDR3 protein. In the table there are about 400,000 distinct CDR3 sequences, less than 25% of which are singletons. The material was peripheral blood mononuclear cells (PBMCs), obtained when the disease was refractory, from a patient treated with antithyroid drugs. Every receptor here comes from a female donor with Graves disease. Both conserved end residues are part of each CDR3. D genes are given only for firm matches. The listing skips clone size in some rows; elsewhere it reads once, few, many or a size class.

TRBV7-9,TRBJ2-5,TRBD2,few,TGTGCCAGCAGCTTAGTGGGACTAGCGGGAGTAGAGACCCAGTACTTC,CASSLVGLAGVETQYF
TRBV6-1,TRBJ1-1,NA,many,TGTGCCAGCATTATCGAGGTCGGGAGCGGCACTGAAGCTTTCTTT,CASIIEVGSGTEAFF
TRBV19,TRBJ2-5,NA,few,TGTGCCAGTAGTATCGGTGGAGGAGAGACCCAGTACTTC,CASSIGGGETQYF
TRBV29-1,TRBJ2-7,NA,NA,TGCAGCGTTGAAGAACAGGGCTACGAGCAGTACTTC,CSVEEQGYEQYF
TRBV9,TRBJ1-4,TRBD1,many,TGTGCCAGCAGCGTAGGCCCCGGGACAGGGAATGAAAAACTGTTTTTT,CASSVGPGTGNEKLFF
TRBV20-1,TRBJ2-4,TRBD2,few,TGCAGTGCTAGAGTTGGTCTAGCGGGAGGGTTAGCCAAAAACATTCAGTACTTC,CSARVGLAGGLAKNIQYF
TRBV20-1,TRBJ2-7,TRBD1,many,TGCAGTGCCATTTTTGAGGGACAGGGGCTCGAGCAGTACTTC,CSAIFEGQGLEQYF
TRBV29-1,TRBJ2-7,TRBD1,NA,TGCAGCGTCGCCCTCCGGGACAGAGTGTACGAGCAGTACTTC,CSVALRDRVYEQYF
TRBV7-9,TRBJ1-6,TRBD1,many,TGTGCCAGCAGGCTGACAGGGCACGATTCGCCCCTCCACTTT,CASRLTGHDSPLHF
TRBV7-9,TRBJ1-3,NA,NA,TGTGCCAGCAGCCCCGGACAAGCCTCTGGAAACACCATATATTTT,CASSPGQASGNTIYF
TRBV5-1,TRBJ1-5,NA,few,TGCGCCAGCAGCTGGTTTTGGACAGAGGGTCAGCCCCAGCATTTT,CASSWFWTEGQPQHF
TRBV2,TRBJ1-5,NA,many,TGTGCCAGCAGTGAAAGTAACAGAAATAATCAGCCCCAGCATTTT,CASSESNRNNQPQHF
TRBV5-5,TRBJ1-1,TRBD1,few,TGTGCCAGCAGCTTGCGGGAAAGGGACAGGAACACTGAAGCTTTCTTT,CASSLRERDRNTEAFF
TRBV6-2/TRBV6-3,TRBJ2-4,NA,few,TGTGCCAGCAGTTACGGCCCGGGGAGTCCACAAAACATTCAGTACTTC,CASSYGPGSPQNIQYF
TRBV5-6,TRBJ2-7,NA,few,TGTGCCAGCAGCTTGGGGGCGGGGGCAGGTTCCTACGAGCAGTACTTC,CASSLGAGAGSYEQYF
TRBV20-1,TRBJ2-4,NA,few,TGCAGTGCTTCAGTCTTTCTAGCCAAAAACATTCAGTACTTC,CSASVFLAKNIQYF
TRBV27,TRBJ2-2,NA,few,TGTGCCAGCAGTTTATCCCCAGATAACACCGGGGAGCTGTTTTTT,CASSLSPDNTGELFF
TRBV5-1,TRBJ2-7,NA,few,TGCGCCAGCAGCTTGACGGGAACCATCTACGAGCAGTACTTC,CASSLTGTIYEQYF
TRBV11-2,TRBJ2-5,NA,many,TGTGCCAGCAGCTTAGGTGGCGGGATAATATGGGAGACCCAGTACTTC,CASSLGGGIIWETQYF
TRBV6-1,TRBJ1-5,NA,many,TGTGCCAGCACCCCGGACGGAACTCAGCCCCAGCATTTT,CASTPDGTQPQHF